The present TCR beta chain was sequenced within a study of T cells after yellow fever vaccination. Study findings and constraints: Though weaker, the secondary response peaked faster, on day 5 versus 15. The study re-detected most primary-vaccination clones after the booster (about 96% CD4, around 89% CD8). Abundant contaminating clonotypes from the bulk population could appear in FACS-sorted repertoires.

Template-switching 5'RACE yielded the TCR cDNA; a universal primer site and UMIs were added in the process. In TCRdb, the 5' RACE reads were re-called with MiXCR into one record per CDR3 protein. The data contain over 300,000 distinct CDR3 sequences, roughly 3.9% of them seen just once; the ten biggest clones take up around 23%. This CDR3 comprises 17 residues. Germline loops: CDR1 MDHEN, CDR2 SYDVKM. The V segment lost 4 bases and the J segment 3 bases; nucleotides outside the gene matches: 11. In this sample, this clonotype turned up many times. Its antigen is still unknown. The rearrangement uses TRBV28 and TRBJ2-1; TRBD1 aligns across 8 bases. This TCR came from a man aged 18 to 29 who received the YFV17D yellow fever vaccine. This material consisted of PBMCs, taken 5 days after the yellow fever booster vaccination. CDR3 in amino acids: CASSSFDRGSFYNEQFF. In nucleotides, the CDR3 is TGTGCCAGCAGTTCCTTCGACAGGGGTTCTTTCTACAATGAGCAGTTCTTC.